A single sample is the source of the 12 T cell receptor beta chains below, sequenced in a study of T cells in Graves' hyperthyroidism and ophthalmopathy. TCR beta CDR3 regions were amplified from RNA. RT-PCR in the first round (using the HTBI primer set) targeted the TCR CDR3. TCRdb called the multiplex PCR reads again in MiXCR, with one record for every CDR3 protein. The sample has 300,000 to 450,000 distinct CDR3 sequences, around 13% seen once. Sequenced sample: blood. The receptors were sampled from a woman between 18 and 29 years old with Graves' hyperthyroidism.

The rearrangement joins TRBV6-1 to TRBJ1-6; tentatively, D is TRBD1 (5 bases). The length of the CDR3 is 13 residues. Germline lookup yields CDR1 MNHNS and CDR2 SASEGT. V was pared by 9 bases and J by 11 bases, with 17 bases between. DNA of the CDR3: TGTGCCAGTGCCGGGCAGGGAATTGCACCCCTCCACTTT. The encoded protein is CASAGQGIAPLHF.

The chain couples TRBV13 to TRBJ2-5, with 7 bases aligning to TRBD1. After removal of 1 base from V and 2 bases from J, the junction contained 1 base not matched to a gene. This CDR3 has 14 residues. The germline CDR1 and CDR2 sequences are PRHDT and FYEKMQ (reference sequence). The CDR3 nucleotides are TGTGCCAGCAGCTTAGTGGGACAGCAAGAGACCCAGTACTTC. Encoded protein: CASSLVGQQETQYF.

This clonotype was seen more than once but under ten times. The CDR3 bases are TGTGCCAGCAATGGGCAGGATGCCAACTATGGCTACACCTTC. It yields the protein CASNGQDANYGYTF. This chain uses TRBV4-2 with TRBJ1-2; D remains ambiguous. CDR1 and CDR2 (germline): LGHNA, YNFKEQ. The V end was cut by 7 bases, the J end by 2 bases, with 14 bases between. The CDR3 runs 14 residues.

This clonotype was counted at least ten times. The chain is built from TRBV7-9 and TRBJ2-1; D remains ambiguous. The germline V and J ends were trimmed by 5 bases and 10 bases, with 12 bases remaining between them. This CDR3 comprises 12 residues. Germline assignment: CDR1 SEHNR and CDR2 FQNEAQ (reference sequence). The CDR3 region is CASSLDQREQFF. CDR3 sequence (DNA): TGTGCCAGCAGCCTGGACCAACGGGAGCAGTTCTTC. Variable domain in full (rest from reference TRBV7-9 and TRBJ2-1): DTGVSQNPRHKITKRGQNVTFRCDPISEHNRLYWYRQTLGQGPEFLTYFQNEAQLEKSRLLSDRFSAERPKGSFSTLEIQRTEQGDSAMYLCASSLDQREQFFGPGTRLTVL.

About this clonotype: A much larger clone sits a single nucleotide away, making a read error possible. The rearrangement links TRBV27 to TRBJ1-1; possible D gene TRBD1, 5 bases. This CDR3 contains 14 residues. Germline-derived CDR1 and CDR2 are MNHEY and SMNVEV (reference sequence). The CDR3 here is CAGSLRGASTEAFF. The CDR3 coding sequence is TGTGCCGGCAGTTTACGCGGGGCATCAACTGAAGCTTTCTTT.

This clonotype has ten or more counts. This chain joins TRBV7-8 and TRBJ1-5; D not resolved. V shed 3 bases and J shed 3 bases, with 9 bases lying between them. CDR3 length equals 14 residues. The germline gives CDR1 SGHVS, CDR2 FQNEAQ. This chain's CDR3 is CASSLEGVNQPQHF. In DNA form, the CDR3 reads TGTGCCAGCAGCTTGGAGGGCGTCAATCAGCCCCAGCATTTT.

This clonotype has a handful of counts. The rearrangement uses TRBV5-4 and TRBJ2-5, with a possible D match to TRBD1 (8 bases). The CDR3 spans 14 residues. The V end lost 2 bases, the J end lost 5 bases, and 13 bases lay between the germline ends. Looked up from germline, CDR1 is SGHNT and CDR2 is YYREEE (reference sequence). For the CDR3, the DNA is TGTGCCAGCAGCTTACAGGGGGAGGGGGAGACCCAGTACTTC. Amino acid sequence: CASSLQGEGETQYF.

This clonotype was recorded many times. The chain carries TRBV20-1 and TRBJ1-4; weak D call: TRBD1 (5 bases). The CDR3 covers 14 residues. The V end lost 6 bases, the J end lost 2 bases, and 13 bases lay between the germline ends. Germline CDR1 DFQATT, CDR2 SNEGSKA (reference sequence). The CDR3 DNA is TGCAGTGCCCCTACCCCAGGGACTAATGAAAAACTGTTTTTT. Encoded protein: CSAPTPGTNEKLFF.

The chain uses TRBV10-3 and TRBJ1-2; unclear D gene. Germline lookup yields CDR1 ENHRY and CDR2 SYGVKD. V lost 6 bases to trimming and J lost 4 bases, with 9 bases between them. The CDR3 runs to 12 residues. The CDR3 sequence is CAISLSGYGYTF. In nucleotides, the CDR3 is TGTGCCATCAGCTTGTCGGGCTATGGCTACACCTTC.

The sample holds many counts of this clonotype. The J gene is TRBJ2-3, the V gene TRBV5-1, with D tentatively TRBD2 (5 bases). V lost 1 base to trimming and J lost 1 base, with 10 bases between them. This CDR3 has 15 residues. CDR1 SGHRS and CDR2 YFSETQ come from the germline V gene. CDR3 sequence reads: CASSLRGLGTDTQYF. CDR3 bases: TGCGCCAGCAGCTTGCGAGGGCTCGGCACAGATACGCAGTATTTT.

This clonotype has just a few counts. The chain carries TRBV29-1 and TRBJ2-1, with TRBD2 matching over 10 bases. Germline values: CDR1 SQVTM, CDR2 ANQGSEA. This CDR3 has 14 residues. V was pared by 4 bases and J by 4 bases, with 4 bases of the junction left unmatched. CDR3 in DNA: TGCAGCGTTGGATCACTAGCGGGGTACAATGAGCAGTTCTTC. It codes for CSVGSLAGYNEQFF.

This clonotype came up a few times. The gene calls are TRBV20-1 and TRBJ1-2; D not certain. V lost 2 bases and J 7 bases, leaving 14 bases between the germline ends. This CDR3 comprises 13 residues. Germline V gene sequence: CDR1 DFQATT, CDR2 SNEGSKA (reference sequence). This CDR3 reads CSARTGSVGGYTF. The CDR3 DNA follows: TGCAGTGCTAGAACGGGGTCGGTTGGTGGCTACACCTTC.